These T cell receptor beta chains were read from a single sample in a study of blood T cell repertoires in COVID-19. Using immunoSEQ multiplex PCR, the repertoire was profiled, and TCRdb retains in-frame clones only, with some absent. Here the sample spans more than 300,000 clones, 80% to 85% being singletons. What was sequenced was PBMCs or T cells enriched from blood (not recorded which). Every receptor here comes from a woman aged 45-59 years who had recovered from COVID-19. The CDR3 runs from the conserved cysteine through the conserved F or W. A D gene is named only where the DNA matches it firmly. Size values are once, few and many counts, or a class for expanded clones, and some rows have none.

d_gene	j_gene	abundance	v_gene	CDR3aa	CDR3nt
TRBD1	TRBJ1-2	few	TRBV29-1	CSVEQGAHGYTF	TGCAGCGTTGAACAGGGGGCCCATGGCTACACCTTC
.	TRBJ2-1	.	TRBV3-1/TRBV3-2	CASSQSVLMFDEQFF	TGTGCCAGCAGCCAGAGTGTTTTGATGTTCGATGAGCAGTTCTTC
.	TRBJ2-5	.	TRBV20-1	CSAQGGETQYF	TGCAGTGCCCAGGGCGGAGAGACCCAGTACTTC
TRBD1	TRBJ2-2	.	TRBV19	CASSMGTGATGELFF	TGTGCCAGTAGTATGGGGACAGGGGCCACCGGGGAGCTGTTTTTT
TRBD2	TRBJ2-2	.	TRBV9	CASSRRLAGDTGELFF	TGTGCCAGCAGCCGGAGACTAGCGGGGGATACCGGGGAGCTGTTTTTT
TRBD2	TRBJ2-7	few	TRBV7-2	CASSLLAGASEQYF	TGTGCCAGCAGCTTACTAGCGGGAGCCAGCGAGCAGTACTTC
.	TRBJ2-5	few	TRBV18	CASSPRETQYF	TGTGCCAGCTCACCCCGGGAGACCCAGTACTTC
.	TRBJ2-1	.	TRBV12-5	CASHDRAHNEQFF	TGTGCTAGCCATGACAGAGCCCACAATGAGCAGTTCTTC
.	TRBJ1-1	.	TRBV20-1	CSARGGAEAFF	TGCAGTGCTAGGGGGGGTGCTGAAGCTTTCTTT
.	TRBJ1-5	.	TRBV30	CAWSPPPGTQPQHF	TGTGCCTGGAGTCCCCCCCCGGGAACTCAGCCCCAGCATTTT
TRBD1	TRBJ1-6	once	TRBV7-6	CASSAQMTGGESPLHF	TGTGCCAGCAGCGCCCAGATGACAGGGGGCGAGTCACCCCTCCACTTT
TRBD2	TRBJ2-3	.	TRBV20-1	CSASPLAGGVTDTQYF	TGCAGTGCTAGTCCACTAGCGGGGGGTGTCACAGATACGCAGTATTTT
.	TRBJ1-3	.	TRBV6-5	CASSFRRGVAGNTIYF	TGTGCCAGCAGTTTCAGGCGGGGTGTCGCTGGAAACACCATATATTTT
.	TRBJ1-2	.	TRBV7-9	CASSPGAEYGYTF	TGTGCCAGCAGCCCGGGAGCGGAGTATGGCTACACCTTC
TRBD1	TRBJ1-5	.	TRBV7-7	CASSLGPTGGQPQHF	TGTGCCAGCAGCTTAGGGCCGACAGGGGGCCAGCCCCAGCATTTT
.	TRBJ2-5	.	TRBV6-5	CASSLRQAYQETQYF	TGTGCCAGCAGCTTACGACAGGCCTACCAAGAGACCCAGTACTTC
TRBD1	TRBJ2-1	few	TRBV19	CASSIVGDRGLYEQFF	TGTGCCAGTAGTATAGTGGGGGACAGGGGGCTCTATGAGCAGTTCTTC
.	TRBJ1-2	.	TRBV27	CASSLRADGGYGYTF	TGTGCCAGCAGTTTGCGGGCGGACGGGGGCTATGGCTACACCTTC
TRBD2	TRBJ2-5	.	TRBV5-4	CASSLAPGGETQYF	TGTGCCAGCAGCTTGGCTCCGGGAGGAGAGACCCAGTACTTC
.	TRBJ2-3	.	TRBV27	CASSVIKAASYTDTQYF	TGTGCCAGCAGCGTTATTAAGGCGGCTTCATACACAGATACGCAGTATTTT
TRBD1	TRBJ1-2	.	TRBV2	CASSEAPGGGYTF	TGTGCCAGCAGTGAAGCGCCAGGGGGCGGCTACACCTTC
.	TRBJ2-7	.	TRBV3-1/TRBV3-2	CASSQGGSANEQYF	TGTGCCAGCAGCCAAGGAGGGAGTGCCAACGAGCAGTACTTC
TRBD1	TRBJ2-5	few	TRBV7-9	CASSQAGTVLETQYF	TGTGCCAGCAGCCAAGCCGGGACAGTTCTAGAGACCCAGTACTTC
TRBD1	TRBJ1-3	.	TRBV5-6	CASSFQGAGNTIYF	TGTGCCAGCAGCTTCCAGGGGGCTGGAAACACCATATATTTT
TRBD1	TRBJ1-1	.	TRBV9	CASSVASQGRMNTEAFF	TGTGCCAGCAGCGTAGCCTCACAGGGGAGAATGAACACTGAAGCTTTCTTT
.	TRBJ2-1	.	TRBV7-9	CASSFMRSEQFF	TGTGCCAGCAGCTTTATGAGGAGTGAGCAGTTCTTC
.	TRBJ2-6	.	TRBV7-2	CASSLRSRTAGANVLTF	TGTGCCAGCAGCTTAAGGTCCAGAACAGCTGGGGCCAACGTCCTGACTTTC
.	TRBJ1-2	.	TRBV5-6	CASSLSGYGYTF	TGTGCCAGCAGCTTGAGCGGATATGGCTACACCTTC
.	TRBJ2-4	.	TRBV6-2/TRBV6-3	CASSFDRTLGNIQYF	TGTGCCAGCAGCTTCGACAGGACATTAGGAAACATTCAGTACTTC
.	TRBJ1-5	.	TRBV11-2	CASSPSRDQPQHF	TGTGCCAGCAGCCCCTCCAGGGATCAGCCCCAGCATTTT
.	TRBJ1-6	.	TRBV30	CAWSEAVSSYNSPLHF	TGTGCCTGGAGTGAGGCGGTCAGCTCCTATAATTCACCCCTCCACTTT
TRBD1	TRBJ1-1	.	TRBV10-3	CAVGTANTEAFF	TGTGCCGTCGGGACAGCCAACACTGAAGCTTTCTTT
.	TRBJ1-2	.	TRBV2	CASSDWGGDYGYTF	TGTGCCAGCAGTGATTGGGGGGGAGACTATGGCTACACCTTC
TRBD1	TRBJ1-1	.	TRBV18	CASSTTGTGSEAFF	TGTGCCAGCTCAACGACCGGGACAGGGAGTGAAGCTTTCTTT
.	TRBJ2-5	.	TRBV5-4	CASSLGGRFQETQYF	TGTGCCAGCAGCTTGGGGGGCAGGTTCCAAGAGACCCAGTACTTC
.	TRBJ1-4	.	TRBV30	CAWSGPGVEKLFF	TGTGCCTGGAGTGGCCCTGGAGTTGAAAAACTGTTTTTT
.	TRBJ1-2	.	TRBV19	CASSIGQQGSYGYTF	TGTGCCAGTAGTATAGGCCAACAGGGCAGCTATGGCTACACCTTC
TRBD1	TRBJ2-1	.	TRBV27	CASSPTGGAWNEQFF	TGTGCCAGCAGCCCTACAGGGGGCGCGTGGAATGAGCAGTTCTTC
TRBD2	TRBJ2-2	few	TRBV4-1	CASSSLGGGTGELFF	TGCGCCAGCAGCTCTCTCGGGGGAGGGACCGGGGAGCTGTTTTTT
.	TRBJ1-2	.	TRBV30	CAWMAHGAGYTF	TGTGCCTGGATGGCTCATGGGGCGGGCTACACCTTC
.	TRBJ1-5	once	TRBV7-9	CASSLGTGQGANQPQHF	TGTGCCAGCAGCTTGGGAACGGGCCAAGGGGCCAATCAGCCCCAGCATTTT
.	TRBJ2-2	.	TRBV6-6	CASSYSPTNTGELFF	TGTGCCAGCAGTTACTCTCCTACTAACACCGGGGAGCTGTTTTTT
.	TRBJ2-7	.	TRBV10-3	CAISGGAGTYEQYF	TGTGCCATCAGTGGTGGGGCAGGGACCTACGAGCAGTACTTC
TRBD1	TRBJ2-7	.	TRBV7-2	CASSMTTGTYEQYF	TGTGCCAGCAGCATGACGACAGGGACCTACGAGCAGTACTTC
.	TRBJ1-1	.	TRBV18	CASSPQQGNTEAFF	TGTGCCAGCTCACCCCAACAGGGGAACACTGAAGCTTTCTTT
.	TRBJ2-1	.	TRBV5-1	CASSYPTAYNEQFF	TGCGCCAGCAGCTATCCTACTGCCTACAATGAGCAGTTCTTC
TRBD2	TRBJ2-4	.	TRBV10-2	CASSSLGAGGPLGKNIQYF	TGCGCCAGCAGCTCCCTCGGGGCGGGAGGGCCACTGGGCAAAAACATTCAGTACTTC
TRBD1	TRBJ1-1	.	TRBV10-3	CAISKQGAGTEAFF	TGTGCCATCAGTAAACAGGGGGCTGGGACTGAAGCTTTCTTT
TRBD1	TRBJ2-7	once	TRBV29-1	CSARQGGSYEQYF	TGCAGCGCCCGACAGGGGGGCTCCTACGAGCAGTACTTC
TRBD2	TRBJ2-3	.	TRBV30	CAWRHGRLPPGDTQYF	TGTGCCTGGAGACACGGGAGGCTCCCTCCGGGAGATACGCAGTATTTT
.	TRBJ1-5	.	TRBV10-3	CAINGGRYNQPQHF	TGTGCCATCAACGGCGGCAGATACAATCAGCCCCAGCATTTT
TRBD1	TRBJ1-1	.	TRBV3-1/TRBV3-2	CASSQRDRVWMVTEAFF	TGTGCCAGCAGCCAACGGGACAGGGTATGGATGGTGACTGAAGCTTTCTTT
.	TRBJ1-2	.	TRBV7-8	CASSSTSSFGYTF	TGTGCCAGCAGCTCGACTTCCTCGTTTGGCTACACCTTC
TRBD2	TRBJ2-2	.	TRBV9	CASSATGTSGFDTGELFF	TGTGCCAGCAGCGCGACAGGGACTAGCGGATTCGATACCGGGGAGCTGTTTTTT